This TCR beta chain was recorded in a study of cytotoxic CD8 clonotypes in ibrutinib-treated CLL. As for the study in general: Enrolment comprised about 10 relapsed/refractory and around 15 treatment-naive patients; under 18 were IGHV unmutated.

Profiling relied on immunoSEQ multiplex PCR, and the TCRdb table lists in-frame clones only, not all of them. There are fewer than 45,000 clones in the sample; 71% occur only once, and over 15% lies in the top ten. This clone has more than one count but fewer than ten. The CDR3 is 14 residues long. V dropped 7 bases and J dropped 2; count of bases not matched to a gene: 7. Germline CDR1 MNHEY, CDR2 SVGAGI. The sequence derives from a human donor with chronic lymphocytic leukemia. The genes are TRBV6-5 and TRBJ2-5, with 7 bases identical to TRBD1. The material was PBMCs, obtained at disease progression, from a patient treated with ibrutinib. CDR3 sequence reads: CASTPPGQQETQYF. The CDR3 DNA sequence: TGTGCCAGCACCCCTCCGGGACAGCAAGAGACCCAGTACTTC.